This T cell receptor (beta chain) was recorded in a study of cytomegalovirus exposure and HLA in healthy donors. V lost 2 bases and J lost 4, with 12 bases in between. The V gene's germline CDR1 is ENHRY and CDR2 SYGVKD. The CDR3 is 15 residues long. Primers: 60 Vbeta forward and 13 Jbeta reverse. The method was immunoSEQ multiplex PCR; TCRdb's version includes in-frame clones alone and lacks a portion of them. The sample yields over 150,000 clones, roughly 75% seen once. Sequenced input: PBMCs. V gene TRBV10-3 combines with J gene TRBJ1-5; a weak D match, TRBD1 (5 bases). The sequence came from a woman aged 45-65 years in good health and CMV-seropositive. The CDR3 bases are TGTGCCATCAGTGAGGGACAATTCGGAAATCAGCCCCAGCATTTT. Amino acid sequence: CAISEGQFGNQPQHF.